A selection of T cell receptor beta chains follows, all from one sample in a study of blood T cell repertoires in COVID-19. Sequencing used immunoSEQ multiplex PCR; TCRdb keeps in-frame clones, though not all of them. The sample has approximately 190,000 clones, less than 85% seen once. Sample: PBMCs or T cells enriched from blood (not recorded which). The receptors were gathered from a woman aged 55-70 years with acute COVID-19. The CDR3 runs from the conserved cysteine through the conserved F or W. D genes are given only for firm matches. Size is omitted from some rows. Given values are once, few, many or a class for expanded clones.

TRBJ2-1	TRBD2	.	TRBV7-9	CASSFRAGGIDEQFF	TGTGCCAGCAGCTTCAGGGCGGGAGGGATCGATGAGCAGTTCTTC
TRBJ1-3	.	once	TRBV27	CASRTTGTGNTIYF	TGTGCCAGCAGAACCACAGGGACCGGAAACACCATATATTTT
TRBJ2-5	.	.	TRBV9	CASSVAPRQEETQYF	TGTGCCAGCAGCGTAGCTCCCCGACAAGAAGAGACCCAGTACTTC
TRBJ1-2	TRBD1	few	TRBV4-1	CASSQDRIGQGHGYTF	TGCGCCAGCAGCCAAGATCGAATTGGACAGGGACATGGCTACACCTTC
TRBJ1-2	.	.	TRBV24-1	CATSGGGAEGYTF	TGTGCCACCAGTGGCGGCGGGGCAGAGGGCTACACCTTC
TRBJ1-2	.	.	TRBV19	CASSIDRGGWGYTF	TGTGCCAGTAGTATAGATCGTGGAGGATGGGGCTACACCTTC
TRBJ1-3	TRBD1	.	TRBV2	CASRAGTGGNTIYF	TGTGCCAGCAGGGCCGGGACAGGGGGAAACACCATATATTTT
TRBJ1-2	TRBD1	.	TRBV5-6	CASSWPGTDLYGYTF	TGTGCCAGCAGCTGGCCCGGGACAGATCTATATGGCTACACCTTC
TRBJ2-5	.	.	TRBV3-1/TRBV3-2	CASRPGLSETQYF	TGTGCCAGCAGGCCGGGACTTTCAGAGACCCAGTACTTC
TRBJ2-3	.	.	TRBV19	CAAGSWGTDTQYF	TGTGCTGCGGGGAGCTGGGGCACAGATACGCAGTATTTT
TRBJ2-3	.	.	TRBV9	CASSVEGDASTDTQYF	TGTGCCAGCAGCGTAGAGGGGGATGCTAGCACAGATACGCAGTATTTT
TRBJ2-4	.	.	TRBV5-1	CASSLDRIDKNIQYF	TGCGCCAGCAGTCTCGACAGGATAGACAAAAACATTCAGTACTTC
TRBJ1-5	.	.	TRBV7-2	CASSLEKFGPQHF	TGTGCCAGCAGCTTAGAAAAGTTCGGGCCCCAGCATTTT
TRBJ2-1	.	.	TRBV7-2	CASSSLPLNEQFF	TGTGCCAGCAGCTCCCTCCCCCTGAATGAGCAGTTCTTC
TRBJ1-4	TRBD1	.	TRBV7-8	CASSLGDRDREKLFF	TGTGCCAGCAGCTTAGGGGACAGGGACAGGGAAAAACTGTTTTTT
TRBJ1-4	TRBD1	.	TRBV4-3	CASSQGHRGMSANEKLFF	TGCGCCAGCAGCCAAGGTCACAGGGGAATGTCGGCTAATGAAAAACTGTTTTTT
TRBJ2-2	.	.	TRBV6-2/TRBV6-3	CASSSRTLGRPTGELFF	TGTGCCAGCAGTTCGAGGACATTGGGGCGCCCTACCGGGGAGCTGTTTTTT
TRBJ2-1	.	.	TRBV19	CATTQISGQSYNEQFF	TGTGCTACCACCCAAATATCAGGCCAATCCTACAATGAGCAGTTCTTC
TRBJ1-1	.	.	TRBV12-3/TRBV12-4	CASSYELLPEAFF	TGTGCCAGCAGTTACGAGCTTCTCCCTGAAGCTTTCTTT
TRBJ2-7	.	.	TRBV6-2/TRBV6-3	CASSPGGGHLGYEQYF	TGTGCCAGCAGCCCCGGAGGAGGGCACCTAGGCTACGAGCAGTACTTC
TRBJ2-1	TRBD2	.	TRBV2	CASSELAGDYNEQFF	TGTGCCAGCAGTGAACTAGCGGGAGATTACAATGAGCAGTTCTTC
TRBJ1-3	TRBD1	.	TRBV3-1/TRBV3-2	CASSQETGTGNTIYF	TGTGCCAGCAGCCAAGAGACAGGGACTGGAAACACCATATATTTT
TRBJ1-5	.	few	TRBV12-3/TRBV12-4	CASSLARNQPQHF	TGTGCCAGCAGTTTAGCTCGGAATCAGCCCCAGCATTTT
TRBJ2-5	TRBD2	.	TRBV7-9	CASSFPGGRETQYF	TGTGCCAGCAGCTTTCCGGGGGGACGCGAGACCCAGTACTTC